This T cell receptor beta chain stems from a study of cytomegalovirus exposure and HLA in healthy donors. There are 11 residues in the CDR3. V shed 8 bases and J 10 bases; nucleotides not matched to a gene: 5. Germline assignment: CDR1 MNHNY and CDR2 SVGAGI (reference sequence). Primers for the PCR totalled 60 Vbeta and 13 Jbeta. This table comes from immunoSEQ multiplex PCR, and its TCRdb copy is limited to in-frame clones, with some not included. The table lists approximately 190,000 clones, about three quarters of them singletons. The sequenced material came from PBMCs. This receptor was identified in a woman aged 25-40 years in good health and CMV-seropositive. The rearrangement joins TRBV6-6 to TRBJ2-1, with 7 bases fitting TRBD2. For the CDR3, the DNA is TGTGCCAGCGGGGGGGGAGCGGAGCAGTTCTTC. Translated: CASGGGAEQFF.